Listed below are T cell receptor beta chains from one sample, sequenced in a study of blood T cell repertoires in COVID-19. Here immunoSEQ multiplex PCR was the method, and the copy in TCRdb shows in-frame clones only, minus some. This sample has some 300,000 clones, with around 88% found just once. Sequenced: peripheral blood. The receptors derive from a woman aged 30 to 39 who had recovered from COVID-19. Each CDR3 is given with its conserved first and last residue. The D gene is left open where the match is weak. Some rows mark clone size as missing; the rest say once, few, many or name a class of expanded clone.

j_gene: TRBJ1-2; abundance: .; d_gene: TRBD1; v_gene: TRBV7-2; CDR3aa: CASSLKGARGYTF; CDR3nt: TGTGCCAGCAGCTTAAAGGGGGCTCGAGGCTACACCTTC
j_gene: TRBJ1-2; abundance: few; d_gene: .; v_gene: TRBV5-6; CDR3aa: CASSLFAGDYGYTF; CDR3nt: TGTGCCAGCAGCTTGTTTGCAGGGGACTATGGCTACACCTTC
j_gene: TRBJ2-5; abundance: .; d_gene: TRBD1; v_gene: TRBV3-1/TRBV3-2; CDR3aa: CASSNRGSETQYF; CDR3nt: TGTGCCAGCAGCAACAGGGGGAGCGAGACCCAGTACTTC
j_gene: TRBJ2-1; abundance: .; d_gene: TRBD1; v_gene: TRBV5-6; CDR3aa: CASSLDRGQLYNEQFF; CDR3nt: TGTGCCAGCAGCTTGGATAGGGGACAGCTCTACAATGAGCAGTTCTTC
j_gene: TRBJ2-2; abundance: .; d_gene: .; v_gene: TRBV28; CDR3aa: CASSLSGGELFF; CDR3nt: TGTGCCAGCAGTTTGAGCGGCGGGGAGCTGTTTTTT
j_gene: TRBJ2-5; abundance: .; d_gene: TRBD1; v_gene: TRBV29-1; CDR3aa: CSVTGDGETQYF; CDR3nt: TGCAGCGTGACAGGGGATGGAGAGACCCAGTACTTC
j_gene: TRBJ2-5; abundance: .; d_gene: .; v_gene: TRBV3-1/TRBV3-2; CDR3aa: CASSRRGETQYF; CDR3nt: TGTGCCAGCAGCCGGAGGGGAGAGACCCAGTACTTC
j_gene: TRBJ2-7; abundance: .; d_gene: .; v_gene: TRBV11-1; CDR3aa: CASSLAQGIYEQYF; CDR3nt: TGTGCCAGCAGCTTAGCCCAGGGGATTTACGAGCAGTACTTC
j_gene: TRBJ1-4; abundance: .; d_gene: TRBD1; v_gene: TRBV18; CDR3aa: CASFPGTDGEKLFF; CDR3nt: TGTGCCAGCTTTCCCGGGACAGACGGTGAAAAACTGTTTTTT
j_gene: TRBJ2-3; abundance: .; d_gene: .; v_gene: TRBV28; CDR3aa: CASSYMRVGGTTDTQYF; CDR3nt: TGTGCCAGCAGTTACATGAGGGTGGGTGGTACAACAGATACGCAGTATTTT
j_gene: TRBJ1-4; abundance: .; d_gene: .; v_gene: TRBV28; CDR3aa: CASSLLARELFF; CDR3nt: TGTGCCAGCAGTTTATTGGCGCGGGAACTGTTTTTT
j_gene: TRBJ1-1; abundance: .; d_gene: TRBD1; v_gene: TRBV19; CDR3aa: CASSPDRGLAFF; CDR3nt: TGTGCCAGTAGTCCCGACAGGGGCCTAGCTTTCTTT
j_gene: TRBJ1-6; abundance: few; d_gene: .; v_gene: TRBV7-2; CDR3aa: CASSLEGGSPLHF; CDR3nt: TGTGCCAGCAGCTTAGAAGGGGGTTCACCCCTCCACTTT
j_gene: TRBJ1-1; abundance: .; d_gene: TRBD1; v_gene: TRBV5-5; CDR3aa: CASSLRTGDRVATEAFF; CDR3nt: TGTGCCAGCAGCTTGAGGACGGGAGACAGGGTTGCCACTGAAGCTTTCTTT
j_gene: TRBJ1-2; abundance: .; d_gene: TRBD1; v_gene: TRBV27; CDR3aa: CASKSPGGGYGYTF; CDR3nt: TGTGCCAGCAAATCCCCAGGGGGCGGCTATGGCTACACCTTC
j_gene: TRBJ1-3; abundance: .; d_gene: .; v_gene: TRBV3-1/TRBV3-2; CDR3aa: CASSLGPGNTIYF; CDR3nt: TGTGCCAGCAGCTTGGGGCCTGGAAACACCATATATTTT
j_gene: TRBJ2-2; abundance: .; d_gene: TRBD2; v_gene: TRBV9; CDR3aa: CASSEGLAGGSNTGELFF; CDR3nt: TGTGCCAGCAGCGAAGGACTAGCGGGGGGTTCGAACACCGGGGAGCTGTTTTTT
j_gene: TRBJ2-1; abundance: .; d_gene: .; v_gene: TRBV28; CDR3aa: CASSLAQSSYNEQFF; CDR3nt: TGTGCCAGCAGTTTAGCACAGAGCTCCTACAATGAGCAGTTCTTC
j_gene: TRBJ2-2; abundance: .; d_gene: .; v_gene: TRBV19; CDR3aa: CASSLQGAGAGELFF; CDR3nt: TGTGCCAGTAGCCTACAGGGCGCGGGGGCCGGGGAGCTGTTTTTT
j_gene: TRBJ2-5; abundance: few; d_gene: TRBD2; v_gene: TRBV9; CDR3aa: CASSVGTAGGPRETQYF; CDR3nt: TGTGCCAGCAGCGTAGGAACAGCGGGGGGGCCGCGGGAGACCCAGTACTTC
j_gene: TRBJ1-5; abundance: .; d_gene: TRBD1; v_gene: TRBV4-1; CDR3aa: CASSETGRNQPQHF; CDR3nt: TGCGCCAGCAGTGAGACAGGGCGCAATCAGCCCCAGCATTTT
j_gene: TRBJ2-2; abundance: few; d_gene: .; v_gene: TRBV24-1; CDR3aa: CATSDPGLTTQSGELFF; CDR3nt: TGTGCCACCAGTGATCCGGGACTCACAACTCAATCCGGGGAGCTGTTTTTT
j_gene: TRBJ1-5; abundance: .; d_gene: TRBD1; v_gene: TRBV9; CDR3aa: CASSVGQGMGQPQHF; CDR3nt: TGTGCCAGCAGCGTCGGACAGGGTATGGGTCAGCCCCAGCATTTT
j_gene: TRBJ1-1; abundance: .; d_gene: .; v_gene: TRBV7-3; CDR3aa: CASSPGGNTEAFF; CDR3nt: TGTGCCAGCAGCCCCGGGGGGAACACTGAAGCTTTCTTT
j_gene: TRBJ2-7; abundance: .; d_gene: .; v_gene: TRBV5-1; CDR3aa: CASRDPSSSYEQYF; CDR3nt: TGCGCCAGCCGAGACCCTAGCAGCTCCTACGAGCAGTACTTC
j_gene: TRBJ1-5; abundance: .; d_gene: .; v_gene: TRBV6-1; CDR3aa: CASSEARMDQPQHF; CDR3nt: TGTGCCAGCAGTGAAGCGCGTATGGATCAGCCCCAGCATTTT
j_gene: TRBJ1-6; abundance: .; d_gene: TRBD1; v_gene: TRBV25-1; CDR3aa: CASSEPRTGTNSPLHF; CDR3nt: TGTGCCAGCAGTGAACCGAGGACAGGGACAAATTCACCCCTCCACTTT
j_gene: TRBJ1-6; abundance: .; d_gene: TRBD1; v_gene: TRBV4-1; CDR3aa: CASSQEEDRDSPLHF; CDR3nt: TGCGCCAGCAGCCAAGAAGAGGACAGGGATTCACCCCTCCACTTT
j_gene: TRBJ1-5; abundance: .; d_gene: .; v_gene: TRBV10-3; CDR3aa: CAISESSQPQHF; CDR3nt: TGTGCCATCAGTGAGTCGTCACAGCCCCAGCATTTT
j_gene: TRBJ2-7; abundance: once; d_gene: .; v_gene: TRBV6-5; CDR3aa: CASSYRQAPYEQYF; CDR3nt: TGTGCCAGCAGTTACCGCCAGGCCCCCTACGAGCAGTACTTC